A selection of T cell receptor beta chains follows, all from one sample in a study of blood T cell repertoires in COVID-19. Sequencing was performed with immunoSEQ multiplex PCR; in TCRdb, only in-frame clones are kept and a portion is missing. Here the sample spans fewer than 250,000 clones, approximately 88% being singletons. Sequencing was performed on peripheral blood. These receptors were taken from a man aged 55 to 70 who had recovered from COVID-19. Each CDR3 is given with its conserved first and last residue. D genes are given only for firm matches. Some rows have no size entry. The others give once, few or many, or a class for an expanded clone.

many,.,TRBV11-3,16,TRBJ2-2,TGTGCCAGCAGCCCATGGGCCCCTGAAGGAACCGGGGAGCTGTTTTTT,CASSPWAPEGTGELFF
.,TRBD2,TRBV24-1,13,TRBJ2-3,TGTGCCACCGCTAGCGGGGCCACAGATACGCAGTATTTT,CATASGATDTQYF
.,TRBD2,TRBV30,19,TRBJ2-6,TGTGCCTGGAGTGGATGGGGTAGCGGGGGAACTCAGGGGGCCAACGTCCTGACTTTC,CAWSGWGSGGTQGANVLTF
.,.,TRBV6-5,12,TRBJ1-2,TGTGCCAGCAGCTTCGGACAACGAGGCTACACCTTC,CASSFGQRGYTF
.,TRBD1,TRBV5-1,13,TRBJ1-1,TGCGCCAGCAGCTCGGACAGGTTTACTGAAGCTTTCTTT,CASSSDRFTEAFF
.,TRBD1,TRBV7-7,13,TRBJ2-1,TGTGCTAGCAGCTTAGACAGGGGAAATGAGCAGTTCTTC,CASSLDRGNEQFF
.,.,TRBV11-1,12,TRBJ2-1,TGTGCCAGCAGCGGGGACGGAGGGGAGCAGTTCTTC,CASSGDGGEQFF
.,.,TRBV28,12,TRBJ2-5,TGTGCCAGCAGTCGGGGACAAGAGACCCAGTACTTC,CASSRGQETQYF
.,TRBD1,TRBV3-1/TRBV3-2,14,TRBJ1-6,TGTGCCAGCAGCCTGGGACAGGGCTTTGGAACCCTCCACTTT,CASSLGQGFGTLHF
.,TRBD1,TRBV11-2,14,TRBJ2-7,TGTGCCAGCAGCCTTGACAGGGGAATGTTAGAGCAGTACTTC,CASSLDRGMLEQYF
few,.,TRBV5-4,16,TRBJ2-5,TGTGCCAGCAGCTTGTGGGCGGGGGCTAACCAAGAGACCCAGTACTTC,CASSLWAGANQETQYF
.,.,TRBV5-4,15,TRBJ2-7,TGTGCCAGCAGCTTGTCTGGGACAGCCGCGGGAGAGCAGTACTTC,CASSLSGTAAGEQYF
.,.,TRBV5-1,14,TRBJ1-5,TGCGCCAGCAGCTTAGAGGGAGGGGGTCAGCCCCAGCATTTT,CASSLEGGGQPQHF
.,.,TRBV6-5,13,TRBJ1-1,TGTGCCAGCAGCAGGGGCTCGAACACTGAAGCTTTCTTT,CASSRGSNTEAFF
.,TRBD1,TRBV19,13,TRBJ1-2,TGTGCCAGTGCGGGACAGATTTTCTATGGCTACACCTTC,CASAGQIFYGYTF
.,TRBD2,TRBV24-1,19,TRBJ2-1,TGTGCCACCAGTGATCGGACTAGCGGGAGCCTTAGCTCCTACAATGAGCAGTTCTTC,CATSDRTSGSLSSYNEQFF
.,TRBD1,TRBV18,14,TRBJ2-7,TGTGCCAGCTCGTCCGGGACAGGGGGCACCGAGCAGTACTTC,CASSSGTGGTEQYF
.,TRBD2,TRBV5-8,16,TRBJ2-3,TGTGCCAGCAGTTCATCTAGCGGGAGGGTCACAGATACGCAGTATTTT,CASSSSSGRVTDTQYF
.,TRBD2,TRBV28,15,TRBJ2-1,TGTGCCAGCAGTTCCGGGACTAGCGGGAGCCATGAGCAGTTCTTC,CASSSGTSGSHEQFF
.,.,TRBV14,17,TRBJ2-2,TGTGCCAGCAGCCACAGTCGGCTCTCCAGCGGCACCGGGGAGCTGTTTTTT,CASSHSRLSSGTGELFF
.,TRBD2,TRBV7-2,16,TRBJ2-7,TGTGCCAGCAGCTTAAGGGGGTCGAAGCGGGGGTACGAGCAGTACTTC,CASSLRGSKRGYEQYF
.,.,TRBV3-1/TRBV3-2,14,TRBJ2-4,TGTGCCAGCAGCCAGAGAGGAACCAAAAACATTCAGTACTTC,CASSQRGTKNIQYF
.,TRBD1,TRBV7-9,13,TRBJ2-7,TGTGCCAGCAGCTCGACAGGGAACTGGGAGCAGTACTTC,CASSSTGNWEQYF
.,TRBD2,TRBV4-3,16,TRBJ2-5,TGCGCCAGCAGCCGGGGGAGCGGGAGGGCCATTGAGACCCAGTACTTC,CASSRGSGRAIETQYF
.,.,TRBV3-1/TRBV3-2,15,TRBJ1-4,TGTGCCAGCAGGCCTAACAGGGCAACTAATGAAAAACTGTTTTTT,CASRPNRATNEKLFF
.,.,TRBV11-3,13,TRBJ1-1,TGTGCCAGCAGCCCAAGACAGGACACTGAAGCTTTCTTT,CASSPRQDTEAFF
.,TRBD1,TRBV9,16,TRBJ2-7,TGTGCCAGCAGCGCACCACAGGGGGCGAGCTCCTACGAGCAGTACTTC,CASSAPQGASSYEQYF
once,.,TRBV10-3,12,TRBJ1-4,TGTGCCACCGCAGGGTCTGGTGAAAAACTGTTTTTT,CATAGSGEKLFF
many,TRBD2,TRBV4-1,18,TRBJ2-7,TGCGCCAGCAGCTCGGGACTAGCGGGACCTAAGGCCCACTACGAGCAGTACTTC,CASSSGLAGPKAHYEQYF
once,.,TRBV7-6,15,TRBJ2-1,TGTGCCAGCAGCTTAGTGGCTAGCGTCACCAATGAGCAGTTCTTC,CASSLVASVTNEQFF
.,TRBD1,TRBV27,15,TRBJ2-7,TGTGCCAGCAGCCTAAGACAGGGCCCAGCCTACGAGCAGTACTTC,CASSLRQGPAYEQYF
.,.,TRBV7-2,15,TRBJ2-7,TGTGCCAGCAGCCCAGGATCGACAGGTCCCTACGAGCAGTACTTC,CASSPGSTGPYEQYF
.,.,TRBV3-1/TRBV3-2,14,TRBJ2-7,TGTGCCAGCAGCCAGGGACATTTAACCTACGAGCAGTACTTC,CASSQGHLTYEQYF
.,TRBD2,TRBV6-5,15,TRBJ2-1,TGTGCCAGCAGACAACTAGCGGGAGGGCGTAATGAGCAGTTCTTC,CASRQLAGGRNEQFF
.,.,TRBV19,12,TRBJ1-5,TGTGCCAGTACGGTACCTAATCAGCCCCAGCATTTT,CASTVPNQPQHF
.,TRBD1,TRBV5-1,15,TRBJ1-2,TGCGCCAGCAGCCACGCGGACAGGGATGGAGGGGGCTACACCTTC,CASSHADRDGGGYTF
.,TRBD2,TRBV10-3,15,TRBJ2-7,TGTGCCATCAGCGGGAGGGGGGGGAGCTCCTACGAGCAGTACTTC,CAISGRGGSSYEQYF
.,.,TRBV5-4,15,TRBJ2-3,TGTGCCACCTTAACGGGACACCGCGGCACAGATACGCAGTATTTT,CATLTGHRGTDTQYF
.,TRBD1,TRBV7-3,16,TRBJ1-6,TGTGCCACGGTTAGAGGGGGCAGCATCTATAATTCACCCCTCCACTTT,CATVRGGSIYNSPLHF
.,TRBD2,TRBV9,15,TRBJ2-3,TGTGCCAGCAGCGTCGGACTAGCGGGAGAAAATACGCAGTATTTT,CASSVGLAGENTQYF
.,TRBD1,TRBV5-5,14,TRBJ1-5,TGTGCCAGCAGCTTACAGGGGGGCAATCAGCCCCAGCATTTT,CASSLQGGNQPQHF
.,TRBD1,TRBV5-6,15,TRBJ1-6,TGTGCCAGCAGCTTGGGGACAGGGGCGAATTCACCCCTCCACTTT,CASSLGTGANSPLHF
.,.,TRBV2,14,TRBJ1-5,TGTGCCAGCAGTAGAGGGGGGGGCAATCAGCCCCAGCATTTT,CASSRGGGNQPQHF
.,TRBD1,TRBV5-1,17,TRBJ1-4,TGCGCCAGCAGACCCCGGGACAGGGGTGCAACTAATGAAAAACTGTTTTTT,CASRPRDRGATNEKLFF
.,.,TRBV9,16,TRBJ1-3,TGTGCCAGCGGCCGCTCAAGCGTGAGCTCTGGAAACACCATATATTTT,CASGRSSVSSGNTIYF
.,.,TRBV6-2/TRBV6-3,17,TRBJ2-2,TGTGCCAGCAGTTCCCCACGTTGGGCGGGAAAGACCGGGGAGCTGTTTTTT,CASSSPRWAGKTGELFF
.,TRBD1,TRBV5-1,15,TRBJ1-4,TGCGCCAGCAGCTTGGCGGGGACAGGGAATGAAAAACTGTTTTTT,CASSLAGTGNEKLFF
.,.,TRBV3-1/TRBV3-2,14,TRBJ1-3,TGTGCCAGCAGCCAAGATATTCAGGCAAACACCATATATTTT,CASSQDIQANTIYF
.,.,TRBV18,14,TRBJ2-7,TGTGCCAGCTCACCCTCCCGCGTCCCCTACGAGCAGTACTTC,CASSPSRVPYEQYF
.,TRBD2,TRBV4-1,17,TRBJ2-1,TGCGCCAGCAGCCAAGATAGCAAGAGCGGGGGGGCCGGTGAGCAGTTCTTC,CASSQDSKSGGAGEQFF
.,.,TRBV6-2/TRBV6-3,17,TRBJ2-2,TGTGCCAGCAGTTACCCCAAGGGCGGGACGAACACCGGGGAGCTGTTTTTT,CASSYPKGGTNTGELFF
.,.,TRBV7-7,12,TRBJ2-5,TGTGCCAGCAGCCCCCGAGGCGAGACCCAGTACTTC,CASSPRGETQYF